These 9 T cell receptor beta chains share one sample of origin, sequenced in a study of blood T cell repertoires in COVID-19. TCRdb's copy holds only in-frame clones and misses some; the assay was immunoSEQ multiplex PCR. The profile shows 300,000 to 400,000 clones, approximately 86% of them singletons. The sequenced sample consisted of PBMCs or T cells enriched from blood (not recorded which). Receptor source: a woman aged 40 to 50 with acute COVID-19.

The rearrangement uses TRBV12-3 or TRBV12-4 and TRBJ1-2, with a possible D match to TRBD1 (5 bases). Between the trimmed V and J ends, which lost 8 bases and 7 bases, there was a span of 17 bases. The CDR3 sequence is 13 residues long. The CDR3 nucleotides are TGTGCCAGCTCCTTAGGTCGGGGGTTTGGCTACACCTTC. Its protein is CASSLGRGFGYTF.

J is TRBJ1-2 and V is TRBV5-6; D may be TRBD1 (5 bases). CDR1 is SGHDT and CDR2 is YYEEEE in the germline V gene. CDR3 length equals 14 residues. The V end was cut by 0 bases, the J end by 4 bases, with 10 bases between. CDR3 residues: CASSLGRGGYGYTF. The CDR3 DNA is TGTGCCAGCAGCTTGGGGAGGGGTGGCTATGGCTACACCTTC.

This clone was counted once. V is TRBV11-2 and J is TRBJ1-1; D is ambiguous. With 1 base removed from V and 6 bases from J, the gap between germline ends came to 9 bases. The CDR3 is 13 residues long. Germline loops: CDR1 SGHAT, CDR2 FQNNGV. The DNA of the CDR3 is TGTGCCAGCAGCTTAGGCCTGCAGGCTGAAGCTTTCTTT. It is translated as CASSLGLQAEAFF.

Turning to this clone: This sample includes further DNA sequences coding for the same CDR3. The chain uses TRBV7-9 and TRBJ1-5; D uncertain. Trimming took off 4 bases at V and 4 bases at J, with 8 bases between the two ends. Germline V gene lookup returns CDR1 SEHNR and CDR2 FQNEAQ (reference sequence). CDR3 length equals 13 residues. The CDR3 DNA is TGTGCCAGCAGCTCAACTGGTAATCAGCCCCAGCATTTT. Its translation: CASSSTGNQPQHF.

This clone was seen a few times. V usage is TRBV4-2 and J usage is TRBJ1-1; 8 bases match TRBD1. The V and J ends lost 1 base and 6 bases, in that order; junction bases with no gene match: 16. The CDR3 is 18 amino acids. Germline lookup yields CDR1 LGHNA and CDR2 YNFKEQ. The CDR3 DNA sequence: TGTGCCAGCAGCCAAGTGTACGGACAGGGTGGGACTGGGGCTGAAGCTTTCTTT. The encoded protein is CASSQVYGQGGTGAEAFF.

The chain combines TRBV5-1 with TRBJ2-5; TRBD2 matches at 8 bases. The CDR3 has 15 residues. CDR1 is SGHRS and CDR2 is YFSETQ in the germline V gene. J gave up 5 bases and V 5 bases, and 11 bases lay outside the gene matches. CDR3 loop: CASSSSGTSRETQYF. CDR3 nucleotides: TGCGCCAGCAGTTCCTCCGGGACTAGTCGCGAGACCCAGTACTTC.

The genes are TRBV5-4 and TRBJ1-1; TRBD1 matches 8 bases. Germline CDR1 reads SGHNT; CDR2 reads YYREEE (reference sequence). There are 18 residues in the CDR3. V trimming: 3 bases; J trimming: 5 bases; junction bases outside the gene matches: 18. The CDR3 DNA sequence: TGTGCCAGCAGCTCCCCAAGGGACAGGTTTAGTGAAGGTACTGAAGCTTTCTTT. This codes for CASSSPRDRFSEGTEAFF. Drawing the rest from reference TRBV5-4 and TRBJ1-1, the complete variable domain is ETGVTQSPTHLIKTRGQQVTLRCSSQSGHNTVSWYQQALGQGPQFIFQYYREEENGRGNFPPRFSGLQFPNYSSELNVNALELDDSALYLCASSSPRDRFSEGTEAFFGQGTRLTVV.

The V call is TRBV27, the J call TRBJ2-2; TRBD2 aligns across 7 bases. The length of the CDR3 is 14 residues. Germline assignment: CDR1 MNHEY and CDR2 SMNVEV (reference sequence). V lost 7 bases to trimming and J lost 2 bases; unmatched junction nucleotides: 4. The CDR3 reads CASNPSGNTGELFF. The CDR3 DNA is TGTGCCAGCAATCCTAGCGGTAACACCGGGGAGCTGTTTTTT.

V is TRBV29-1 and J is TRBJ2-7, with no clear D. V lost 0 bases, J lost 0 bases, and 12 bases lay in between. Germline loops: CDR1 SQVTM, CDR2 ANQGSEA. The CDR3 consists of 15 residues. CDR3 sequence reads: CSVEDSLGNSYEQYF. CDR3 bases: TGCAGCGTTGAAGACAGCCTAGGAAACTCCTACGAGCAGTACTTC.